What follows are 25 T cell receptor beta chains derived from one specimen sequenced in a study of shared clonotypes between healthy human individuals. The table came from immunoSEQ multiplex PCR; TCRdb's copy has only in-frame clones and leaves some out. The sample lists around 2.1 million clones, 93% occurring once. Selected positively for CCR7 and CD45RO-negative, naive CD8 cells excluded terminally differentiated effector memory CD45RA+ cells. The material sequenced was naive CD8+ T cells from PBMCs. Receptor source: a man in his late teens or twenties in good health. Some clones in this sample may be carry-over from other donors' samples.

The chain uses TRBV19 and TRBJ1-3, with D maybe TRBD1 (6 bases). Trimming took off 10 bases at V and 1 base at J, with 8 bases between the two ends. Germline lookup yields CDR1 LNHDA and CDR2 SQIVND (reference sequence). This CDR3 comprises 12 residues. In DNA, the CDR3 is TGTGCCACAACAGGGTCTGGAAACACCATATATTTT. This translates into CATTGSGNTIYF.

The rearrangement uses TRBV9 and TRBJ1-2, with 9 nucleotides matching TRBD1. This CDR3 contains 16 residues. Germline CDR1 SGDLS, CDR2 YYNGEE. J gave up 8 bases and V 0 bases, and 11 bases lay outside the gene matches. As DNA, the CDR3 is TGTGCCAGCAGCGTAGCACCAACTGGGACAGGGAGAGGCTACACCTTC. It specifies CASSVAPTGTGRGYTF.

On this clone itself: Other DNA sequences of this sample code for an identical CDR3. The rearrangement links TRBV5-6 to TRBJ1-1, with D hard to call. The V gene's germline CDR1 is SGHDT and CDR2 YYEEEE. Trimming cost V 0 bases and J 0 bases, with 3 bases left between them. The CDR3 extends over 13 amino acids. This CDR3 is CASSLGVNTEAFF. CDR3 DNA: TGTGCCAGCAGCTTGGGAGTGAACACTGAAGCTTTCTTT.

V gene TRBV27 combines with J gene TRBJ1-1; D gene unclear. The length of the CDR3 is 17 residues. Trimming took off 4 bases at V and 1 base at J, with 19 bases between the two ends. Germline V gene data show CDR1 as MNHEY and CDR2 as SMNVEV (reference sequence). CDR3 nucleotide sequence: TGTGCCAGCAGTTCCATCTATCTAAGCGCGCCGAACACTGAAGCTTTCTTT. This sequence encodes CASSSIYLSAPNTEAFF.

This sequence joins TRBV18 and TRBJ2-2, with 9 positions matching TRBD1. The germline CDR1 and CDR2 sequences are KGHSH and LQKENI. V shed 2 bases, J shed 0 bases, and the junction held 7 bases outside the gene matches. The CDR3 sequence is 18 residues long. CDR3 nucleotides: TGTGCCAGCTCACCAGAAGGACAGGGGATCCCGAACACCGGGGAGCTGTTTTTT. As protein: CASSPEGQGIPNTGELFF.

Comments on this clone: Other DNA sequences in this specimen translate into the identical CDR3. The genes are TRBV27 and TRBJ1-1; D is ambiguous. V was cut by 5 bases and J by 5 bases, with 6 bases left in between. Germline loops: CDR1 MNHEY, CDR2 SMNVEV (reference sequence). The CDR3 is 11 amino acids. CDR3 region: CASSGDTEAFF. The CDR3 DNA is TGTGCCAGCAGTGGGGATACTGAAGCTTTCTTT.

V gene TRBV6-5 combines with J gene TRBJ2-3; 11 positions match TRBD2. The length of the CDR3 is 15 residues. V was clipped by 2 bases and J by 4 bases; unmatched bases: 2. Germline V gene data show CDR1 as MNHEY and CDR2 as SVGAGI. The CDR3 sequence: CASSYTSGSADTQYF. In nucleotides, the CDR3 is TGTGCCAGCAGTTACACTAGCGGGAGTGCAGATACGCAGTATTTT.

Points on this clone: A much larger clone differs from this one at a single base, so this may be a read error. Additional DNA sequences in this sample encode the identical CDR3. The V call is TRBV28, the J call TRBJ1-1, with D possibly being TRBD1 (5 bases). Trimming shortened V by 5 bases and J by 4 bases, and 5 bases separated the two germline ends. The CDR3 extends over 11 amino acids. Germline V gene data show CDR1 as MDHEN and CDR2 as SYDVKM. CDR3 DNA sequence: TGTGCCAGCAGTAGGGGCACTGAAGCTTTCTTT. Amino acid sequence: CASSRGTEAFF.

This clone was seen only a few times. This chain uses TRBV4-3 with TRBJ1-2; no definite D call. Trimming took off 2 bases at V and 8 bases at J, with 12 bases between the two ends. The V gene's germline CDR1 is LGHNA and CDR2 YSLEER. This CDR3 spans 13 amino acids. CDR3 protein: CASSQTSGWGYTF. In nucleotides, the CDR3 is TGCGCCAGCAGCCAAACCTCAGGTTGGGGCTACACCTTC.

This chain connects TRBV5-6 to TRBJ1-6; D might be TRBD1 (5 bases). There are 14 residues in the CDR3. V lost 3 bases to trimming and J lost 6 bases, with 10 bases between them. Germline lookup yields CDR1 SGHDT and CDR2 YYEEEE. CDR3 in amino acids: CASSSGRGNSPLHF. In DNA form, the CDR3 reads TGTGCCAGCAGCTCCGGAAGGGGTAATTCACCCCTCCACTTT.

The V call is TRBV7-9, the J call TRBJ2-5, with D hard to call. This CDR3 is built from 15 residues. Germline V gene lookup returns CDR1 SEHNR and CDR2 FQNEAQ (reference sequence). Trimming left V 5 bases short and J 2 bases short, with 15 bases between. CDR3 residues: CASSRAIEGQETQYF. The CDR3 bases are TGTGCCAGCAGCCGAGCGATCGAAGGACAAGAGACCCAGTACTTC.

This clone appeared a single time. The V gene is TRBV9, the J gene TRBJ2-3; no firm D call. Germline V gene data show CDR1 as SGDLS and CDR2 as YYNGEE. This CDR3 contains 12 residues. Trimming stripped 0 bases from V and 9 bases from J, with 8 bases between. CDR3 amino acids: CASSVGGVTQYF. DNA for the CDR3: TGTGCCAGCAGCGTAGGTGGGGTGACGCAGTATTTT.

The chain has TRBV29-1 and TRBJ2-1; tentatively, D is TRBD1 (5 bases). The CDR3 runs 14 residues. Germline loops: CDR1 SQVTM, CDR2 ANQGSEA. The V and J ends lost 4 bases and 0 bases respectively, with 10 bases between them. CDR3 nucleotide sequence: TGCAGCGTTGTTGCGACAGACTCCTACAATGAGCAGTTCTTC. Translating gives CSVVATDSYNEQFF.

V and J are TRBV9 and TRBJ1-5, with no clear D. This CDR3 is 14 amino acids long. Germline V gene sequence: CDR1 SGDLS, CDR2 YYNGEE. V lost 0 bases and J 7 bases, leaving 11 bases between the germline ends. The CDR3 protein is CASSVGDLSQPQHF. CDR3 nucleotide sequence: TGTGCCAGCAGCGTAGGGGATCTTTCCCAGCCCCAGCATTTT.

The chain links TRBV27 to TRBJ2-1; maybe TRBD2 (6 bases). V was cut by 1 base and J by 8 bases, with 18 bases left in between. The CDR3 length is 16 residues. The germline CDR1 and CDR2 sequences are MNHEY and SMNVEV (reference sequence). The CDR3 coding sequence is TGTGCCAGCAGTTTATTGAACGGGAGTCCCTTGGATGAGCAGTTCTTC. It translates to CASSLLNGSPLDEQFF.

The V gene is TRBV19, the J gene TRBJ1-5; possible D gene TRBD1, 6 bases. Germline V gene sequence: CDR1 LNHDA, CDR2 SQIVND (reference sequence). Trimming pared 6 bases from V and 7 bases from J, leaving 13 bases between. This CDR3 region has 13 residues. DNA of the CDR3: TGTGCCAGTAGCTTGGAGGGGGGGCAGCCCCAGCATTTT. Residues: CASSLEGGQPQHF. Full variable domain (missing parts from reference TRBV19 and TRBJ1-5): DGGITQSPKYLFRKEGQNVTLSCEQNLNHDAMYWYRQDPGQGLRLIYYSQIVNDFQKGDIAEGYSVSREKKESFPLTVTSAQKNPTAFYLCASSLEGGQPQHFGDGTRLSIL.

Concerning this clone: Other DNA sequences of this sample code for an identical CDR3. The chain combines TRBV9 with TRBJ2-1; 9 nucleotides agree with TRBD2. This CDR3 is built from 15 residues. Per the germline V gene, CDR1 is SGDLS and CDR2 is YYNGEE. V was clipped by 6 bases and J by 0 bases; unmatched bases: 4. CDR3 sequence: CASTRSGSSYNEQFF. CDR3 DNA: TGTGCCAGCACCCGTAGCGGGAGCTCCTACAATGAGCAGTTCTTC.

The V gene is TRBV9, the J gene TRBJ1-5; 7 bases line up with TRBD1. CDR3 size: 15 residues. The germline V gene encodes CDR1 SGDLS and CDR2 YYNGEE. The J segment lost 0 bases and the V segment lost 3 bases, leaving 3 bases of the junction unmatched. The CDR3 DNA reads as TGTGCCAGCAGCGCTTACAGGGGTAGCAATCAGCCCCAGCATTTT. This encodes CASSAYRGSNQPQHF. Filled out from reference TRBV9 and TRBJ1-5, the complete variable domain reads DSGVTQTPKHLITATGQRVTLRCSPRSGDLSVYWYQQSLDQGLQFLIQYYNGEERAKGNILERFSAQQFPDLHSELNLSSLELGDSALYFCASSAYRGSNQPQHFGDGTRLSIL.

The chain recombines TRBV5-6 with TRBJ2-7; 8 positions match TRBD1. V lost 0 bases to trimming and J lost 2 bases; unmatched junction nucleotides: 4. Germline V gene data show CDR1 as SGHDT and CDR2 as YYEEEE. This CDR3 spans 15 amino acids. For the CDR3, the DNA is TGTGCCAGCAGCTTGGGCGACAGGGGACCCTACGAGCAGTACTTC. It is translated as CASSLGDRGPYEQYF.

The chain is built from TRBV7-9 and TRBJ2-7, with a tentative D call TRBD2 (6 bases). This CDR3 spans 16 amino acids. Germline values: CDR1 SEHNR, CDR2 FQNEAQ (reference sequence). Trimming left V 5 bases short and J 3 bases short, with 20 bases between. CDR3 nucleotide sequence: TGTGCCAGCAGCCCAAGCCCGGGACTTCCGAACTACGAGCAGTACTTC. This gives the protein CASSPSPGLPNYEQYF.

This clone showed up just a few times. This chain uses TRBV18 with TRBJ1-1; perhaps TRBD1 as D (5 bases). Germline values: CDR1 KGHSH, CDR2 LQKENI. Trimming cost V 0 bases and J 1 base, with 9 bases left between them. This CDR3 comprises 15 residues. CDR3 nucleotides: TGTGCCAGCTCACCACCCTCTGGGGCGAACACTGAAGCTTTCTTT. It is translated as CASSPPSGANTEAFF.

The chain combines TRBV4-2 with TRBJ2-7, with D tentatively TRBD2 (6 bases). V was trimmed by 1 base and J by 5 bases, leaving 9 bases between them. Germline CDR1 reads LGHNA; CDR2 reads YNFKEQ. This CDR3 comprises 13 residues. CDR3 in amino acids: CASSQGVADEQYF. The CDR3 DNA sequence: TGTGCCAGCAGCCAAGGGGTAGCGGACGAGCAGTACTTC.

This clone was recorded only once. V is TRBV19 and J is TRBJ2-3; 7 bases agree with TRBD1. CDR1 is LNHDA and CDR2 is SQIVND in the germline V gene (reference sequence). Trimming at V came to 7 bases and at J to 2 bases, leaving 9 bases not matched to a gene. This CDR3 spans 15 amino acids. The CDR3 loop is CASTQGDRDTDTQYF. The CDR3 DNA reads TGTGCCAGTACTCAGGGGGACAGAGACACAGATACGCAGTATTTT.

Only a few counts were recorded for this clone. DNA for the CDR3: TGTGCCAGCAGGGTGGGACAGGAGATTAGCGAGAACACTGAAGCTTTCTTT. Translation: CASRVGQEISENTEAFF. The chain joins TRBV7-9 to TRBJ1-1; TRBD1 agrees at 8 bases. J lost 1 base, V lost 6 bases, and 13 bases had no gene match. This CDR3 has 17 residues. The germline V gene encodes CDR1 SEHNR and CDR2 FQNEAQ (reference sequence). Together with reference TRBV7-9 and TRBJ1-1, the CDR3 gives the full variable domain: DTGVSQNPRHKITKRGQNVTFRCDPISEHNRLYWYRQTLGQGPEFLTYFQNEAQLEKSRLLSDRFSAERPKGSFSTLEIQRTEQGDSAMYLCASRVGQEISENTEAFFGQGTRLTVV.

The chain joins TRBV7-2 to TRBJ2-7, with 11 bases aligning to TRBD2. V shed 4 bases, J shed 3 bases, and the junction held 8 bases outside the gene matches. Germline lookup yields CDR1 SGHTA and CDR2 FQGNSA. The CDR3 runs 16 residues. In DNA form, the CDR3 reads TGTGCCAGCAGCTCGGTAGCGGGAGGGACCCGCTACGAGCAGTACTTC. It codes for CASSSVAGGTRYEQYF.